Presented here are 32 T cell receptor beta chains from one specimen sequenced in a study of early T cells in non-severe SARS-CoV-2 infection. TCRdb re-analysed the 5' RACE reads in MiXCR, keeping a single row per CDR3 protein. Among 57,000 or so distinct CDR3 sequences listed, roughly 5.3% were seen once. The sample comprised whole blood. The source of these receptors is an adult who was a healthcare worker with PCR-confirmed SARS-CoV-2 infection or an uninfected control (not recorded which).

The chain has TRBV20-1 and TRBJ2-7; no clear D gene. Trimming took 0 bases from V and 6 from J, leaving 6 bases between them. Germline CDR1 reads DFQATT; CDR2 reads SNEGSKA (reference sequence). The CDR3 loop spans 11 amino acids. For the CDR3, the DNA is TGCAGTGCTAGAGACCTTGGCGAGCAGTACTTC. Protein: CSARDLGEQYF.

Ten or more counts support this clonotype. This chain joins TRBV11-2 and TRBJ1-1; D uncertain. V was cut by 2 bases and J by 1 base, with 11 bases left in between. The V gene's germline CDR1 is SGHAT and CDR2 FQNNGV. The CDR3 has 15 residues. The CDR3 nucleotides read TGTGCCAGCAGCTTATCCGGAGGAAGGAACACTGAAGCTTTCTTT. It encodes CASSLSGGRNTEAFF.

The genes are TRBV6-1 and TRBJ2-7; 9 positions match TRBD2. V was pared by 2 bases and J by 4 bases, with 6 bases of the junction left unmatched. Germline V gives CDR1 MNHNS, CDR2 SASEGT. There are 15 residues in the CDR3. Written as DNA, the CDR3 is TGTGCCAGCAGTGAACGGGCTAGCGGGGAATACGAGCAGTACTTC. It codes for CASSERASGEYEQYF.

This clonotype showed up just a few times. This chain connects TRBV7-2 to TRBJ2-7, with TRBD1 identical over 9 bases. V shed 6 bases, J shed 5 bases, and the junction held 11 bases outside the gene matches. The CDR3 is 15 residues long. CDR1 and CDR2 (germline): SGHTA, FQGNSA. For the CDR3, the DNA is TGTGCCAGCAGACCATCTGGGACAGGGAAGCACGAGCAGTACTTC. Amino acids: CASRPSGTGKHEQYF.

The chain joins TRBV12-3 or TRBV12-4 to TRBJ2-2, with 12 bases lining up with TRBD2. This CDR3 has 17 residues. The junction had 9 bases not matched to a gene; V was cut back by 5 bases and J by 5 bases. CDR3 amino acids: CASSLQTSGRRTGELFF. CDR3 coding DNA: TGTGCCAGCAGTCTCCAGACTAGCGGGAGACGGACCGGGGAGCTGTTTTTT.

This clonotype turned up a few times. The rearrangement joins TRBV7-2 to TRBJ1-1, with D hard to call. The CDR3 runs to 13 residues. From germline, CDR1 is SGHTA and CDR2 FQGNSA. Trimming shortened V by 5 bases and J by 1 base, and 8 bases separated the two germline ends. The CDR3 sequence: CASSPLGNTEAFF. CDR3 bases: TGTGCCAGCAGCCCCCTAGGGAACACTGAAGCTTTCTTT.

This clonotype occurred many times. The CDR3: CASRARGPYNEQFF. The CDR3 DNA reads TGTGCCAGCAGGGCTAGGGGACCTTACAATGAGCAGTTCTTC. The gene calls are TRBV2 and TRBJ2-1; possibly TRBD1 or TRBD2 for D (5 bases each). CDR3 length equals 14 residues. V was trimmed by 6 bases and J by 4 bases, leaving 13 bases between them. Germline CDR1 reads SNHLY; CDR2 reads FYNNEI.

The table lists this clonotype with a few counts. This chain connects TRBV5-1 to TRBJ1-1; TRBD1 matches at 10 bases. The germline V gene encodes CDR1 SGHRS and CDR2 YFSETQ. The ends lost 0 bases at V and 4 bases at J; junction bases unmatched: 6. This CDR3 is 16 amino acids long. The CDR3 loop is CASSLGDRGRSTEAFF. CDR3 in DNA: TGCGCCAGCAGCTTGGGCGACAGGGGGCGAAGCACTGAAGCTTTCTTT.

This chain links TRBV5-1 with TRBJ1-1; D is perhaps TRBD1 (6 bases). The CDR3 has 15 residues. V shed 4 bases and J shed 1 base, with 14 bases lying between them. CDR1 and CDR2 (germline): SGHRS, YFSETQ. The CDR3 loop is CASSNTQGWNTEAFF. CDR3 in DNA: TGCGCCAGCAGCAATACACAGGGTTGGAACACTGAAGCTTTCTTT.

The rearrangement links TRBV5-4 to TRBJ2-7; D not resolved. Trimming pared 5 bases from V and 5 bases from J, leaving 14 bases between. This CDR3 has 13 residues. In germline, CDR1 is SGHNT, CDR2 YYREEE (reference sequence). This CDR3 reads CASSSTSNNEQYF. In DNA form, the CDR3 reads TGTGCCAGCAGTTCAACAAGTAACAACGAGCAGTACTTC.

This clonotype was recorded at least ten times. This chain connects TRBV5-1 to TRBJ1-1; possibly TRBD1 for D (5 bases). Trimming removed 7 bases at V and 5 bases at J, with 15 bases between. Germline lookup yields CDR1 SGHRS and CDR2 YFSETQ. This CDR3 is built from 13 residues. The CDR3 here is CASSPEGRTEAFF. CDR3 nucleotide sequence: TGCGCCAGCTCCCCCGAGGGGAGGACTGAAGCTTTCTTT. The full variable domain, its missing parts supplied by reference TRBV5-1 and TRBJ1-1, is KAGVTQTPRYLIKTRGQQVTLSCSPISGHRSVSWYQQTPGQGLQFLFEYFSETQRNKGNFPGRFSGRQFSNSRSEMNVSTLELGDSALYLCASSPEGRTEAFFGQGTRLTVV.

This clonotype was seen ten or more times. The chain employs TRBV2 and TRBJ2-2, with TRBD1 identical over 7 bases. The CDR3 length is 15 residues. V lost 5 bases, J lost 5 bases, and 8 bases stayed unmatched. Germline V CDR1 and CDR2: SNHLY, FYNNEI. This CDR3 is CASSREGASTGELFF. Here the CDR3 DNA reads TGTGCCAGCAGTCGTGAGGGGGCAAGTACCGGGGAGCTGTTTTTT.

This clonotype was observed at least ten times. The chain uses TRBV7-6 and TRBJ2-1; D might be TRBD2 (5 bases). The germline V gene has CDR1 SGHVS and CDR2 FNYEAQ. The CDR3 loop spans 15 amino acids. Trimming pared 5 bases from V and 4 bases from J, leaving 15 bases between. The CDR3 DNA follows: TGTGCCAGCAGCCCTCAAGGTAGCGTGTACAATGAGCAGTTCTTC. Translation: CASSPQGSVYNEQFF. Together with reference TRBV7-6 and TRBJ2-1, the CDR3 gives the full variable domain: GAGVSQSPRYKVTKRGQDVALRCDPISGHVSLYWYRQALGQGPEFLTYFNYEAQQDKSGLPNDRFSAERPEGSISTLTIQRTEQRDSAMYRCASSPQGSVYNEQFFGPGTRLTVL.

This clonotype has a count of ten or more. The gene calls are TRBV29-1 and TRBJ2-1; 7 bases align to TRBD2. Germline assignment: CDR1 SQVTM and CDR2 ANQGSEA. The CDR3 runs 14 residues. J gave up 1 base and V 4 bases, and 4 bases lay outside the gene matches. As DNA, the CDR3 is TGCAGCGTTGGCGGGAGAGGTTCCTACAATGAGCAGTTCTTC. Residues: CSVGGRGSYNEQFF.

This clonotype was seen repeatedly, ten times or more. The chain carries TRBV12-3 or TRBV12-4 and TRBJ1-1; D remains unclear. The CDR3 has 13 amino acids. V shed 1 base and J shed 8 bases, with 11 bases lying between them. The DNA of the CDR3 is TGTGCCAGCAGTTTAGATCGTCAGTTGGAAGCTTTCTTT. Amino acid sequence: CASSLDRQLEAFF.

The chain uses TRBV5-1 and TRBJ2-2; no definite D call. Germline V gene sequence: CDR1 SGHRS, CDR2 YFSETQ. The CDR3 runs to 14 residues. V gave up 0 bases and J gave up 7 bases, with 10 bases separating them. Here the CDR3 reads CASSLAVNIGELFF. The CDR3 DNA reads TGCGCCAGCAGCTTGGCAGTGAATATCGGGGAGCTGTTTTTT.

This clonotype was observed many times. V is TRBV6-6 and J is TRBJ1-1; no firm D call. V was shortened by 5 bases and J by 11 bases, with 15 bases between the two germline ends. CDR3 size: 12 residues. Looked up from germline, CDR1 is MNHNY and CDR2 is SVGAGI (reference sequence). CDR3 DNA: TGTGCCAGCAGTCCCCCGGAGAAAGTTGCTTTCTTT. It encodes CASSPPEKVAFF.

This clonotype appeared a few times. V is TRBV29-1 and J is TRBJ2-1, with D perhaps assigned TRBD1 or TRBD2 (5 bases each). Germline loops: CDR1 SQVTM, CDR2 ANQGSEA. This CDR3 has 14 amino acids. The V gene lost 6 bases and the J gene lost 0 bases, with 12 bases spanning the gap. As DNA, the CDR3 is TGCAGCGTGGGACGGCTACACTCCTACAATGAGCAGTTCTTC. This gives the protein CSVGRLHSYNEQFF.

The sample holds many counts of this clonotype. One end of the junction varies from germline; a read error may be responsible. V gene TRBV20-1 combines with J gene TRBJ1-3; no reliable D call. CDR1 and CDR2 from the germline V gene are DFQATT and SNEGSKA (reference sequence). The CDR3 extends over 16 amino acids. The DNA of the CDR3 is TGCAGTGCTGCAGGACGCGGAAAGGACTCTGGAAGCACCATATATTTT. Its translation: CSAAGRGKDSGSTIYF.

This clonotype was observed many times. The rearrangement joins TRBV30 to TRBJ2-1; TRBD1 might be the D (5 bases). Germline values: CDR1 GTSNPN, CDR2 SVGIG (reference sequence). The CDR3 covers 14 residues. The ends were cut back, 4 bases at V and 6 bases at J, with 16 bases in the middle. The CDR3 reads CAWNLRQPRNEQFF. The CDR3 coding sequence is TGTGCCTGGAATCTGAGACAGCCTCGCAATGAGCAGTTCTTC.

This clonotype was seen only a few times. The chain's CDR3 is CSTGTLTGYTF. The CDR3 nucleotides read TGCAGTACCGGGACACTAACTGGCTACACCTTC. This chain links TRBV29-1 with TRBJ1-2; D possibly corresponds to TRBD1 (6 bases). This CDR3 contains 11 residues. From germline, CDR1 is SQVTM and CDR2 ANQGSEA.

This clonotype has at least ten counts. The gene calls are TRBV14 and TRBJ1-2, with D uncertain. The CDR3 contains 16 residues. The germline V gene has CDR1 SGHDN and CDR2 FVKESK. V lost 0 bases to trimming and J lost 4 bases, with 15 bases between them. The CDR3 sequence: CASSQDLISTSYGYTF. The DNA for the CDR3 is TGTGCCAGCAGCCAAGATTTGATCTCGACCTCCTATGGCTACACCTTC. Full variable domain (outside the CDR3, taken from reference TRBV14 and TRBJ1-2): EAGVTQFPSHSVIEKGQTVTLRCDPISGHDNLYWYRRVMGKEIKFLLHFVKESKQDESGMPNNRFLAERTGGTYSTLKVQPAELEDSGVYFCASSQDLISTSYGYTFGSGTRLTVV.

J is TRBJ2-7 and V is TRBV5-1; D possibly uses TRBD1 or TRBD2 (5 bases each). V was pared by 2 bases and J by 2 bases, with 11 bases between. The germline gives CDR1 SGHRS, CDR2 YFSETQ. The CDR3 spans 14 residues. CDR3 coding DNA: TGCGCCAGCAGCTTTCAAGGGGACGCCTACGAGCAGTACTTC. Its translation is CASSFQGDAYEQYF.

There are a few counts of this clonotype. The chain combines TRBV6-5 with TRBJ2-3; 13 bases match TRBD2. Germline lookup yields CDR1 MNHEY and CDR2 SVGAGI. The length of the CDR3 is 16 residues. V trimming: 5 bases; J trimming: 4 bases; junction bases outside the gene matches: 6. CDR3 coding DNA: TGTGCCAGCAGTCTAGGGACTAGCGGGACCTCAGATACGCAGTATTTT. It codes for CASSLGTSGTSDTQYF.

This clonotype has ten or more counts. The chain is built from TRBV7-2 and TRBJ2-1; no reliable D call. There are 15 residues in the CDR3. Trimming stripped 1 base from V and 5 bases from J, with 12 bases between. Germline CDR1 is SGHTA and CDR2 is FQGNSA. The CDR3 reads CASSLVGRGNNEQFF. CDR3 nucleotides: TGTGCCAGCAGCTTAGTAGGAAGAGGAAACAATGAGCAGTTCTTC.

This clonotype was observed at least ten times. This CDR3 is CASSLGAYTEAFF. The CDR3 nucleotides read TGTGCCAGCTCCCTGGGGGCTTACACTGAAGCTTTCTTT. The V and J genes are TRBV7-2 and TRBJ1-1; D might be TRBD1 (6 bases). CDR1 is SGHTA, CDR2 FQGNSA, per germline. Trimming cost V 8 bases and J 3 bases, with 13 bases left between them. The CDR3 spans 13 residues.

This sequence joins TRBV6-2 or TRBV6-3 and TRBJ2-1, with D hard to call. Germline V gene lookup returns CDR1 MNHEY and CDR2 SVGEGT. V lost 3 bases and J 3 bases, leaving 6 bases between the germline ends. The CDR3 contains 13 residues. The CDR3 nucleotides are TGTGCCAGCAGTTATTTTGTCTACAATGAGCAGTTCTTC. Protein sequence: CASSYFVYNEQFF.

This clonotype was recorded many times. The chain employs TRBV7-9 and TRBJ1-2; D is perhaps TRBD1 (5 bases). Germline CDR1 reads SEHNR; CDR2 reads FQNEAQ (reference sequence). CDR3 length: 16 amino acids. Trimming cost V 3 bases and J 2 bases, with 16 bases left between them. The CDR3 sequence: CASSLGEGRVNYGYTF. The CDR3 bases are TGTGCCAGCAGCTTGGGGGAAGGGCGCGTAAACTATGGCTACACCTTC.

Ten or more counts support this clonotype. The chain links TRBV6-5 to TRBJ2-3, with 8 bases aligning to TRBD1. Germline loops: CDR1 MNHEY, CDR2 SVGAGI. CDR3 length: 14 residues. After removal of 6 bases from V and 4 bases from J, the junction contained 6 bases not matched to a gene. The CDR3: CASRRQGRADTQYF. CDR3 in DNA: TGTGCCAGCAGGCGACAGGGGAGAGCAGATACGCAGTATTTT.

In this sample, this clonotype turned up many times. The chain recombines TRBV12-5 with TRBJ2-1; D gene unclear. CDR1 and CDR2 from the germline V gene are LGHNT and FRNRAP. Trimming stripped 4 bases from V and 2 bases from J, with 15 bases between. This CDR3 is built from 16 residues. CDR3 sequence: CASGSYRVSTYNEQFF. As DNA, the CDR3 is TGTGCTAGTGGTTCCTACCGGGTCTCGACCTACAATGAGCAGTTCTTC.

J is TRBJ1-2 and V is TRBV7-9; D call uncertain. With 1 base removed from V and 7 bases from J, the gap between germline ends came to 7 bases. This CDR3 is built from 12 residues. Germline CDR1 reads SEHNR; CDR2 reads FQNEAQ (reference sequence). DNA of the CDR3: TGTGCCAGCAGCTTAGAGATGGGTGGCTACACCTTC. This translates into CASSLEMGGYTF.

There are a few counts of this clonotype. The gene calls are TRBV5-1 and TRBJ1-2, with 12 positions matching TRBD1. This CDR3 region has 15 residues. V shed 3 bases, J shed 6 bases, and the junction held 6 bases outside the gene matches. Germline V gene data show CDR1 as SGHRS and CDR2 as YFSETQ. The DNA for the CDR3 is TGCGCCAGCAGCTCCCGGGACAGGGGGCGTGATGGCTACACCTTC. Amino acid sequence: CASSSRDRGRDGYTF.